Many counts were recorded for the clone carrying this TCR beta chain. As yet, its antigen is unknown. This entry is derived from a study of T cells in Graves' hyperthyroidism and ophthalmopathy. For the study at large: Peripheral blood sampling occurred at initial diagnosis, before any treatment.

Out of approximately 9.9 ml of fresh peripheral blood came the PBMCs. The germline V and J ends were trimmed by 1 base and 0 bases, with 9 bases remaining between them. The germline gives CDR1 SGHTA, CDR2 FQGNSA. The length of the CDR3 is 15 residues. Study-wide points: The model forecast ophthalmopathy, anticipating it by a median 6.5 months before onset.

Amplification yielded TCR beta CDR3 regions, with RNA transcripts as the source. The HTBI set primed first-round TCR CDR3 RT-PCR. From the multiplex PCR reads, TCRdb called clonotypes with MiXCR, one entry per CDR3 protein. The sample has under 250,000 distinct CDR3 sequences, approximately 24% seen once. Sample: blood. The TCR sequence derives from a woman aged 40-49 years with Graves' ophthalmopathy. This chain joins TRBV7-2 and TRBJ1-1, with a tentative D call TRBD1 (5 bases). The CDR3 loop is CASSLGMDMNTEAFF. DNA for the CDR3: TGTGCCAGCAGCTTAGGTATGGACATGAACACTGAAGCTTTCTTT.